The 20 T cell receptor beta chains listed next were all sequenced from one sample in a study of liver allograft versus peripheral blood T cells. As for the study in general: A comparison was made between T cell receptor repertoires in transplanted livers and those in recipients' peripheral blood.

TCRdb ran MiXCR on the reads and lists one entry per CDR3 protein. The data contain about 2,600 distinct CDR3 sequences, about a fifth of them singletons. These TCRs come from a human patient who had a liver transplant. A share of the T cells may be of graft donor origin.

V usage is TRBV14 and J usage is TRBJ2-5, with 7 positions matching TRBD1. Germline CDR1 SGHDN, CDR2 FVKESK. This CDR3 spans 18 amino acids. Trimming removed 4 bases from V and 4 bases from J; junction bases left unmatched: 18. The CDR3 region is CASSPGVWDSPTGETQYF. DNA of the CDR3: TGTGCCAGCAGCCCAGGGGTGTGGGACAGCCCCACGGGAGAGACCCAGTACTTC.

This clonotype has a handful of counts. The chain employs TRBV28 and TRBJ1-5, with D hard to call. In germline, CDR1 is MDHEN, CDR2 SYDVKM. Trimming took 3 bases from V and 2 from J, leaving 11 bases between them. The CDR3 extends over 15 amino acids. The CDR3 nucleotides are TGTGCCAGCAGTTTTGTAGGGAAGGGCAATCAGCCCCAGCATTTT. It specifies CASSFVGKGNQPQHF.

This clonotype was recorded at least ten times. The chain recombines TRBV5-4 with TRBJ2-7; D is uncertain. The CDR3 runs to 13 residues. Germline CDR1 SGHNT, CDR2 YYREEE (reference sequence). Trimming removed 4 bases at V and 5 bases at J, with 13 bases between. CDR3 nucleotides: TGTGCCAGCAGCCCGTTGACGGGCCACGAGCAGTACTTC. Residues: CASSPLTGHEQYF.

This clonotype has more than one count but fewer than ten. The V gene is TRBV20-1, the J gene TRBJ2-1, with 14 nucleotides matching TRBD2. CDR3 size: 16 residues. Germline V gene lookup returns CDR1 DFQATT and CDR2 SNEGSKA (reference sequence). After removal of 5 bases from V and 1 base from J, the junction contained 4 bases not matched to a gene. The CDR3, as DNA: TGCAGTGCTCCGGGACTAGCGGGAGTGTCCTACAATGAGCAGTTCTTC. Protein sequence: CSAPGLAGVSYNEQFF.

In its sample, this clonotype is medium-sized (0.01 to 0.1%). The CDR3 protein is CASAESGTRISEQYF. The DNA of the CDR3 is TGTGCCAGCGCAGAGAGCGGGACTAGAATCTCCGAGCAGTACTTC. The chain links TRBV27 to TRBJ2-7, with TRBD2 matching over 8 bases. The V and J ends lost 8 bases and 6 bases, in that order; junction bases with no gene match: 15. The CDR3 consists of 15 residues. Germline lookup yields CDR1 MNHEY and CDR2 SMNVEV (reference sequence).

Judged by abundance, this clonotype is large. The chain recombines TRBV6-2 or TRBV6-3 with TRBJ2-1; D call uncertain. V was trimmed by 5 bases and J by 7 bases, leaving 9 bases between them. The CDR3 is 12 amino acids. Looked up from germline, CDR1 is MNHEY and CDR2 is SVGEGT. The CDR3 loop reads CASSPFRNEQFF. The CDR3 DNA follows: TGTGCCAGCAGTCCTTTTCGAAATGAGCAGTTCTTC.

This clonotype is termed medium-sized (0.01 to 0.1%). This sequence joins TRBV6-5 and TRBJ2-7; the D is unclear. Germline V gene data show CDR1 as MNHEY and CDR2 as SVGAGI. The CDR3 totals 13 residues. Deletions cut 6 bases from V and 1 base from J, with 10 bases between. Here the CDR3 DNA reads TGTGCCAGCAGCGCCGGTAGGTCCTACGAGCAGTACTTC. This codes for CASSAGRSYEQYF.

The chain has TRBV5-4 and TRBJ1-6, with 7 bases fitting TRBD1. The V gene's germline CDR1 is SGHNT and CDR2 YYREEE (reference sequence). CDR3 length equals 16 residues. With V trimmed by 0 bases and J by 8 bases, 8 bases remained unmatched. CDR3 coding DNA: TGTGCCAGCAGCTTGGGGCGCCGACAGGGTTATTCACCCCTCCACTTT. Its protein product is CASSLGRRQGYSPLHF.

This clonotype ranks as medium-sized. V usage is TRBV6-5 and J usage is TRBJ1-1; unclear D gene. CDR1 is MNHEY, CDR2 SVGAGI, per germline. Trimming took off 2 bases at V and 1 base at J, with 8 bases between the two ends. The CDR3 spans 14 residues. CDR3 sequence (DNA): TGTGCCAGCAGTTACGGGAATCGGAACACTGAAGCTTTCTTT. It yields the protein CASSYGNRNTEAFF.

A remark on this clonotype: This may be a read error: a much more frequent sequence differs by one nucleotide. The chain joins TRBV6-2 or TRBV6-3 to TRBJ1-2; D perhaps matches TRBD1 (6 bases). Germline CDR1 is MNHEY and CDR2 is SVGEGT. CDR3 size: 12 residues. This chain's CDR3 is CAVLTGFYDYTF. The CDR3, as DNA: TGTGCCGTCCTAACAGGGTTCTATGACTACACCTTC.

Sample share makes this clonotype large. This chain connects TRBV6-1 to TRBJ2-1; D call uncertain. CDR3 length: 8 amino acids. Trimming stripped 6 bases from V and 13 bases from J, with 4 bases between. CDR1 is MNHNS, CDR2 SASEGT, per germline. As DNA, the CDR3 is TGTGCCAGCAGCGATCAGTTCTTC. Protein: CASSDQFF.

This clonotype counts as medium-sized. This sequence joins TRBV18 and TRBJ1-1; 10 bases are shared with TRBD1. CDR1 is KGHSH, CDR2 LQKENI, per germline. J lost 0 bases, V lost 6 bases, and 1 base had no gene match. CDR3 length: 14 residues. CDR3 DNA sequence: TGTGCCAGCTCGGGGACAGGGGTGAACACTGAAGCTTTCTTT. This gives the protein CASSGTGVNTEAFF.

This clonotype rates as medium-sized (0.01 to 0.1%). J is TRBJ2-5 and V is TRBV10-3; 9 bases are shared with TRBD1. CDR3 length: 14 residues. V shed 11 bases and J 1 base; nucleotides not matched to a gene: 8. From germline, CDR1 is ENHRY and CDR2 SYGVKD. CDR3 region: CAPWETGGQETQYF. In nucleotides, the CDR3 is TGTGCCCCTTGGGAGACAGGGGGCCAAGAGACCCAGTACTTC.

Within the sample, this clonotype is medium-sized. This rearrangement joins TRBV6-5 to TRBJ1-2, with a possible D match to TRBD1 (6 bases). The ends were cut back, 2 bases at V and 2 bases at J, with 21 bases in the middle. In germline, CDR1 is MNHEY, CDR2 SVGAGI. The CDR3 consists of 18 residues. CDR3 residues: CASSYAYEPYTGNYGYTF. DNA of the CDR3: TGTGCCAGCAGTTACGCCTACGAACCTTATACAGGGAACTATGGCTACACCTTC.

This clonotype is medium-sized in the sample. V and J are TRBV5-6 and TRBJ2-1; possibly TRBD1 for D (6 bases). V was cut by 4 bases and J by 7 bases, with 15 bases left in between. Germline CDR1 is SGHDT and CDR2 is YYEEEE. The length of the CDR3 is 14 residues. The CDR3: CASSADSLGNEQFF. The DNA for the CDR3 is TGTGCCAGCAGCGCGGACAGTTTAGGTAATGAGCAGTTCTTC.

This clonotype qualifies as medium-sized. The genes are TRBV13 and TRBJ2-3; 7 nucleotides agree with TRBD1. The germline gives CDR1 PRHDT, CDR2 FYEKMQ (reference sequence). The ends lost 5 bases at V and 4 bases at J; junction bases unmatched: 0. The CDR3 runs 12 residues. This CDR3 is CASSQGADTQYF. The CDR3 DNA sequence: TGTGCCAGCAGCCAGGGGGCAGATACGCAGTATTTT.

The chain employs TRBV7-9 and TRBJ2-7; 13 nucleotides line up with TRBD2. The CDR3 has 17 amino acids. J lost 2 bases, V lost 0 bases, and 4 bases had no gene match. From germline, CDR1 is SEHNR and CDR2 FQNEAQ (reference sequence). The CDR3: CASSLAQTSGRAYEQYF. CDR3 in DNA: TGTGCCAGCAGCTTAGCCCAAACTAGCGGGAGGGCCTACGAGCAGTACTTC. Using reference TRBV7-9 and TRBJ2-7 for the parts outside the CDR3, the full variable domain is DTGVSQNPRHKITKRGQNVTFRCDPISEHNRLYWYRQTLGQGPEFLTYFQNEAQLEKSRLLSDRFSAERPKGSFSTLEIQRTEQGDSAMYLCASSLAQTSGRAYEQYFGPGTRLTVT.

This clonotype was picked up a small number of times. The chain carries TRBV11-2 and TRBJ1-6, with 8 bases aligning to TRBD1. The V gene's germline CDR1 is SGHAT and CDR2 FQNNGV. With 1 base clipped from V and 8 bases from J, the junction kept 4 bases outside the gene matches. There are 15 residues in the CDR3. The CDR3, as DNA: TGTGCCAGCAGCTTAGTAGGACAGGGATATTCACCCCTCCACTTT. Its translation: CASSLVGQGYSPLHF. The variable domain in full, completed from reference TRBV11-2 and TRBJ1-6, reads EAGVAQSPRYKIIEKRQSVAFWCNPISGHATLYWYQQILGQGPKLLIQFQNNGVVDDSQLPKDRFSAERLKGVDSTLKIQPAKLEDSAVYLCASSLVGQGYSPLHFGNGTRLTVT.

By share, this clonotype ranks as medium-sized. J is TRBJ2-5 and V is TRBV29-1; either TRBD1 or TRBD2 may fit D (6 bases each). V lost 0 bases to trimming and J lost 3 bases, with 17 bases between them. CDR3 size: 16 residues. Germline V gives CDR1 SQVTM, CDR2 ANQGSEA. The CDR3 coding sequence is TGCAGCGTTGAAGAAGGTATCAAGGGGGGAGAAGAGACCCAGTACTTC. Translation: CSVEEGIKGGEETQYF.

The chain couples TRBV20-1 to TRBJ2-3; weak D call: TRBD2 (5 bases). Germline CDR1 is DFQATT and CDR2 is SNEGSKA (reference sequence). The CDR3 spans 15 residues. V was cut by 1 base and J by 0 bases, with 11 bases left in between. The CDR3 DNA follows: TGCAGTGCTAGAGGACCAGCGGTTAGCACAGATACGCAGTATTTT. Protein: CSARGPAVSTDTQYF.